The rows below give T cell receptor beta chains drawn from one sample of a study of human T cells and chemical hapten exposure. TCRdb called the RACE reads again in MiXCR, with one record for every CDR3 protein. The table includes under 200,000 distinct CDR3 sequences, about 14% detected once. The sample was whole blood, taken in connection with sensitization to the hapten diphenylcyclopropenone (DPC). The receptors were sampled from a woman aged 30 to 39 with alopecia areata. Some clones in this sample may be carry-over from other donors' samples. CDR3s include the opening cysteine and the closing phenylalanine or tryptophan. D genes are given only for firm matches. Not every row has a clone size; where given, it reads once, few, many or a size class.

j_call: TRBJ1-4; d_call: TRBD1; clone_size: many; v_call: TRBV12-3/TRBV12-4; cdr3_nt: TGTGCCAGCAGTGTGACAGGGGCAGGGGAAAAACTGTTTTTT; cdr3_aa: CASSVTGAGEKLFF
j_call: TRBJ1-2; d_call: NA; clone_size: few; v_call: TRBV10-3; cdr3_nt: TGTGCCATCAGTGCGTCCGGGACACATAACTATGGCTACACCTTC; cdr3_aa: CAISASGTHNYGYTF
j_call: TRBJ2-5; d_call: TRBD2; clone_size: NA; v_call: TRBV27; cdr3_nt: TGTGCCAGCAGTCCACTCAGGACTAGCGGGGGCGAAGAGACCCAGTACTTC; cdr3_aa: CASSPLRTSGGEETQYF
j_call: TRBJ2-3; d_call: TRBD1; clone_size: few; v_call: TRBV28; cdr3_nt: TGTGCCAGCAGCGATCAGGACAGGGGGCGCGTCCCAGATACGCAGTATTTT; cdr3_aa: CASSDQDRGRVPDTQYF
j_call: TRBJ2-7; d_call: NA; clone_size: NA; v_call: TRBV6-5; cdr3_nt: TGTGCCAGCAGTTCCACAGGTTGGGGGACCTACGAGCAGTACTTC; cdr3_aa: CASSSTGWGTYEQYF
j_call: TRBJ1-5; d_call: NA; clone_size: few; v_call: TRBV7-2; cdr3_nt: TGTGCCAGCAGCCAACAGGGAGGTATTAGCAATCAGCCCCAGCATTTT; cdr3_aa: CASSQQGGISNQPQHF
j_call: TRBJ1-2; d_call: NA; clone_size: many; v_call: TRBV14; cdr3_nt: TGTGCCAGCAGTCTTACCGGGACCCGAAACTATGGCTACACCTTC; cdr3_aa: CASSLTGTRNYGYTF
j_call: TRBJ2-7; d_call: NA; clone_size: NA; v_call: TRBV7-9; cdr3_nt: TGTGCCAGCAGCCGCGACGGCGGGGTAGTGTACTACGAGCAGTACTTC; cdr3_aa: CASSRDGGVVYYEQYF
j_call: TRBJ2-7; d_call: TRBD2; clone_size: few; v_call: TRBV12-3/TRBV12-4; cdr3_nt: TGTGCCAGCAGTTTAGGGCTAGCGGCTCGAGAGCAGTACTTC; cdr3_aa: CASSLGLAAREQYF
j_call: TRBJ2-1; d_call: TRBD2; clone_size: few; v_call: TRBV19; cdr3_nt: TGTGCCAGTAGTATGGCACCGGCGGGGGTACGCGATGAGCAGTTCTTC; cdr3_aa: CASSMAPAGVRDEQFF
j_call: TRBJ1-1; d_call: NA; clone_size: few; v_call: TRBV4-2; cdr3_nt: TGTGCCAGCAGAGGACCGGACACCTCGAACACTGAAGCTTTCTTT; cdr3_aa: CASRGPDTSNTEAFF
j_call: TRBJ1-2; d_call: NA; clone_size: few; v_call: TRBV7-2; cdr3_nt: TGTGCCAGCAGCCCGCCCCCGGGACAAGGGAATAGCTACACCTTC; cdr3_aa: CASSPPPGQGNSYTF
j_call: TRBJ2-3; d_call: NA; clone_size: NA; v_call: TRBV18; cdr3_nt: TGTGCCAGCTCCCTATCCGGGGAAGGCACAGATACGCAGTATTTT; cdr3_aa: CASSLSGEGTDTQYF
j_call: TRBJ2-1; d_call: NA; clone_size: few; v_call: TRBV29-1; cdr3_nt: TGCAGCGTTGAGTTGCTAGCCCTCGCCTACAATGAGCAGTTCTTC; cdr3_aa: CSVELLALAYNEQFF
j_call: TRBJ2-1; d_call: TRBD2; clone_size: NA; v_call: TRBV18; cdr3_nt: TGTGCCAGCTCACCGCCTAGCGGGGGATACAATGAGCAGTTCTTC; cdr3_aa: CASSPPSGGYNEQFF
j_call: TRBJ2-3; d_call: NA; clone_size: many; v_call: TRBV5-1; cdr3_nt: TGCGCCAGCAGCTTGTTGGGCGGGGAGACAGATACGCAGTATTTT; cdr3_aa: CASSLLGGETDTQYF
j_call: TRBJ2-3; d_call: TRBD1; clone_size: few; v_call: TRBV7-6; cdr3_nt: TGTGCCAGCAGCCTGATAGGACAGGGGGTTGCCGATACGCAGTATTTT; cdr3_aa: CASSLIGQGVADTQYF
j_call: TRBJ1-3; d_call: TRBD1; clone_size: many; v_call: TRBV12-3/TRBV12-4; cdr3_nt: TGTGCCAGCAGTGAACGGGGACAGAACTCTGGAAACACCATATATTTT; cdr3_aa: CASSERGQNSGNTIYF
j_call: TRBJ2-1; d_call: TRBD2; clone_size: NA; v_call: TRBV11-2; cdr3_nt: TGTGCCAGCACCTCTAGCGCGGGAGTGGGGAAGGATGAGCAGTTCTTC; cdr3_aa: CASTSSAGVGKDEQFF
j_call: TRBJ1-1; d_call: TRBD1; clone_size: NA; v_call: TRBV7-8; cdr3_nt: TGTGCCAGCAGCAGAACCGGGGGACAGCTGAACACTGAAGCTTTCTTT; cdr3_aa: CASSRTGGQLNTEAFF
j_call: TRBJ2-7; d_call: NA; clone_size: NA; v_call: TRBV5-8; cdr3_nt: TGTGCCAGCAGCCCGGAGGTCCGAGGACCCTACGAGCAGTACTTC; cdr3_aa: CASSPEVRGPYEQYF
j_call: TRBJ1-4; d_call: NA; clone_size: NA; v_call: TRBV19; cdr3_nt: TGTGCCAGTACCCCAGGGATTCTGGCTAATGAAAAACTGTTTTTT; cdr3_aa: CASTPGILANEKLFF
j_call: TRBJ1-4; d_call: TRBD1; clone_size: few; v_call: TRBV27; cdr3_nt: TGTGCCAGCAGAAATATCCGGGACAGGCCTGAAAAACTGTTTTTT; cdr3_aa: CASRNIRDRPEKLFF
j_call: TRBJ1-5; d_call: TRBD1; clone_size: NA; v_call: TRBV30; cdr3_nt: TGTGCCTGGAGTCTAGGACAGGGGGCTTATGGCAATCAGCCCCAGCATTTT; cdr3_aa: CAWSLGQGAYGNQPQHF
j_call: TRBJ2-5; d_call: NA; clone_size: NA; v_call: TRBV20-1; cdr3_nt: TGCAGTGCTATACTACTGGGGGGCCTCGGGGCCCAGTACTTC; cdr3_aa: CSAILLGGLGAQYF
j_call: TRBJ1-2; d_call: NA; clone_size: NA; v_call: TRBV28; cdr3_nt: TGTGCCAGCAGCACCCAGGGAGCCGCTAACTATGGCTACACCTTC; cdr3_aa: CASSTQGAANYGYTF
j_call: TRBJ2-7; d_call: NA; clone_size: few; v_call: TRBV6-6; cdr3_nt: TGTGCCAGCCGGCCACCCAGCGACTACGAGCAGTACTTC; cdr3_aa: CASRPPSDYEQYF
j_call: TRBJ2-1; d_call: TRBD2; clone_size: NA; v_call: TRBV5-1; cdr3_nt: TGCGCCAGCAGCTCCAAACCTAGCGGGAGTCCGTATGAGTTCTTC; cdr3_aa: CASSSKPSGSPYEFF
j_call: TRBJ2-7; d_call: NA; clone_size: few; v_call: TRBV30; cdr3_nt: TGTGCCTGGAGTGTGGCAGAAAGCTCCTACGAGCAGTACTTC; cdr3_aa: CAWSVAESSYEQYF
j_call: TRBJ2-3; d_call: TRBD2; clone_size: few; v_call: TRBV7-8; cdr3_nt: TGTGCCAGCAGCCCTAGCTCACTAGCGGTACTCACAGATACGCAGTATTTT; cdr3_aa: CASSPSSLAVLTDTQYF
j_call: TRBJ1-1; d_call: NA; clone_size: many; v_call: TRBV5-1; cdr3_nt: TGCGCCAGCAGCATGCAAGACACCAGCCGGCGGACTGAAGCTTTCTTT; cdr3_aa: CASSMQDTSRRTEAFF
j_call: TRBJ1-3; d_call: NA; clone_size: NA; v_call: TRBV3-1; cdr3_nt: TGTGCCAGCAGCCCACAGGTTGGCTCTGGAAACACCATATATTTT; cdr3_aa: CASSPQVGSGNTIYF
j_call: TRBJ2-3; d_call: NA; clone_size: many; v_call: TRBV7-9; cdr3_nt: TGTGCCAGCAGCTTAGACGGGGGTCACCAAGATACGCAGTATTTT; cdr3_aa: CASSLDGGHQDTQYF
j_call: TRBJ1-1; d_call: TRBD1; clone_size: many; v_call: TRBV6-5; cdr3_nt: TGTGCCAGCAGGTTGGACAGGGTCACTGAAGCTTTCTTT; cdr3_aa: CASRLDRVTEAFF
j_call: TRBJ2-2; d_call: NA; clone_size: NA; v_call: TRBV7-2; cdr3_nt: TGTGCCAGCAGCTTAGCAGCCCGGGAGCTGTTTTTT; cdr3_aa: CASSLAARELFF
j_call: TRBJ2-3; d_call: TRBD2; clone_size: few; v_call: TRBV6-2/TRBV6-3; cdr3_nt: TGTGCCAGCAGCCCCGGGACTAGCGCGATCGGCACAGATACGCAGTATTTT; cdr3_aa: CASSPGTSAIGTDTQYF
j_call: TRBJ2-5; d_call: TRBD2; clone_size: few; v_call: TRBV6-5; cdr3_nt: TGTGCCAGCAGTTCCTCTAACGGGGGGGCCCGGGAGACCCAGTACTTC; cdr3_aa: CASSSSNGGARETQYF
j_call: TRBJ2-7; d_call: NA; clone_size: many; v_call: TRBV4-2; cdr3_nt: TGTGCCAGCAGCCAAGTCGCGGCGGGAACCCCCTCCGAGCAGTACTTC; cdr3_aa: CASSQVAAGTPSEQYF
j_call: TRBJ2-7; d_call: TRBD2; clone_size: few; v_call: TRBV20-1; cdr3_nt: TGCAGTGCTAGAGACCCCCGGACTAGCGGGGGGGCCGACGAGCAGTACTTC; cdr3_aa: CSARDPRTSGGADEQYF
j_call: TRBJ1-4; d_call: NA; clone_size: many; v_call: TRBV7-9; cdr3_nt: TGTGCCAGCAGCTTAGGAGACACCTTCACGGAAAAACTGTTTTTT; cdr3_aa: CASSLGDTFTEKLFF
j_call: TRBJ1-2; d_call: NA; clone_size: NA; v_call: TRBV29-1; cdr3_nt: TGCAGCGGCGGGCCCCAAGGAGGCTACACCTTC; cdr3_aa: CSGGPQGGYTF
j_call: TRBJ2-3; d_call: TRBD2; clone_size: NA; v_call: TRBV11-2; cdr3_nt: TGTGCCAGCAGCTCCGGGACTAGCATGACCACAGATACGCAGTATTTT; cdr3_aa: CASSSGTSMTTDTQYF
j_call: TRBJ1-4; d_call: TRBD1; clone_size: few; v_call: TRBV30; cdr3_nt: TGTGCCTGGAGCGGACAGGGTACCGAGCTGTTTTTT; cdr3_aa: CAWSGQGTELFF
j_call: TRBJ1-2; d_call: NA; clone_size: few; v_call: TRBV2; cdr3_nt: TGTGCCAGCAGCCAGAGACCGAGCGGCTACACCTTC; cdr3_aa: CASSQRPSGYTF
j_call: TRBJ1-1; d_call: NA; clone_size: NA; v_call: TRBV20-1; cdr3_nt: TGCAGTGAGGTTTCCAGACTGAACACTGAAGCTTTCTTT; cdr3_aa: CSEVSRLNTEAFF
j_call: TRBJ1-4; d_call: NA; clone_size: few; v_call: TRBV18; cdr3_nt: TGTGCCAGCTCACCTACCGGTGGACACGAAAAACTGTTTTTT; cdr3_aa: CASSPTGGHEKLFF
j_call: TRBJ2-3; d_call: TRBD2; clone_size: few; v_call: TRBV6-2/TRBV6-3; cdr3_nt: TGTGCCAGCAGTGGACTAGCGGGAGCAACAGATACGCAGTATTTT; cdr3_aa: CASSGLAGATDTQYF
j_call: TRBJ1-5; d_call: TRBD1; clone_size: few; v_call: TRBV7-6; cdr3_nt: TGTGCCAGCAGCCGCGACAGGGCTCAGCCCCAGCATTTT; cdr3_aa: CASSRDRAQPQHF